The rows below give T cell receptor beta chains drawn from one sample of a study of blood T cell repertoires in COVID-19. The repertoire was sequenced with immunoSEQ multiplex PCR; TCRdb's copy has only in-frame clones and lacks some. The data show roughly 57,000 clones, with 85% to 95% seen just once and 2.5% to 3.5% held by the top ten. The source material was peripheral blood. These receptors were obtained from a human donor in a cohort sampled during active COVID-19. The CDR3 runs from the conserved cysteine through the conserved F or W. Fields, in order: J gene, V gene, D gene, clone size, CDR3 protein, CDR3 DNA. D genes are given only for firm matches. A row's size may be missing; if present it is once, few, many or a size class.

J: TRBJ2-7
V: TRBV5-4
D: TRBD1
size: NA
CDR3: CASSHDRGVDYEQYF
DNA: TGTGCCAGCAGCCACGACAGGGGAGTTGACTACGAGCAGTACTTC

J: TRBJ2-7
V: TRBV9
D: NA
size: NA
CDR3: CASSVASRGRYEQYF
DNA: TGTGCCAGCAGCGTAGCTTCTCGGGGGAGGTACGAGCAGTACTTC

J: TRBJ2-7
V: TRBV28
D: TRBD1
size: NA
CDR3: CASSAHGTATYEQYF
DNA: TGTGCCAGCAGTGCCCATGGGACAGCGACCTACGAGCAGTACTTC

J: TRBJ2-1
V: TRBV7-9
D: TRBD2
size: NA
CDR3: CASSFSGRARNEQFF
DNA: TGTGCCAGCAGCTTCAGCGGGAGGGCCCGGAATGAGCAGTTCTTC

J: TRBJ2-1
V: TRBV24-1
D: NA
size: once
CDR3: CATSDLLGGNEQFF
DNA: TGTGCCACCAGTGATTTGTTGGGAGGCAATGAGCAGTTCTTC

J: TRBJ1-5
V: TRBV6-2/TRBV6-3
D: TRBD1
size: NA
CDR3: CASSFGQGWQPQHF
DNA: TGTGCCAGCAGTTTTGGACAGGGGTGGCAGCCCCAGCATTTT

J: TRBJ1-4
V: TRBV2
D: TRBD1
size: NA
CDR3: CASREPGQINEKLFF
DNA: TGTGCCAGCAGGGAGCCGGGACAGATAAATGAAAAACTGTTTTTT

J: TRBJ2-5
V: TRBV18
D: NA
size: NA
CDR3: CASSPRGETQYF
DNA: TGTGCCAGCTCACCACGGGGCGAGACCCAGTACTTC

J: TRBJ1-1
V: TRBV9
D: NA
size: NA
CDR3: CASSPRGGVNTEAFF
DNA: TGTGCCAGCAGCCCCCGGGGAGGTGTGAACACTGAAGCTTTCTTT

J: TRBJ2-1
V: TRBV30
D: NA
size: NA
CDR3: CAWSYLVRGDNEQFF
DNA: TGTGCCTGGAGTTATCTTGTCCGGGGGGACAACGAGCAGTTCTTC

J: TRBJ2-4
V: TRBV9
D: NA
size: NA
CDR3: CASSVDPSFRADIQYF
DNA: TGTGCCAGCAGCGTAGATCCGTCGTTTCGTGCGGACATTCAGTACTTC

J: TRBJ1-5
V: TRBV9
D: NA
size: NA
CDR3: CASSVGADDNQPQHF
DNA: TGTGCCAGCAGCGTAGGGGCAGATGACAATCAGCCCCAGCATTTT

J: TRBJ1-5
V: TRBV6-5
D: NA
size: NA
CDR3: CASMAGVLNQPQHF
DNA: TGTGCCAGCATGGCAGGGGTCCTCAATCAGCCCCAGCATTTT